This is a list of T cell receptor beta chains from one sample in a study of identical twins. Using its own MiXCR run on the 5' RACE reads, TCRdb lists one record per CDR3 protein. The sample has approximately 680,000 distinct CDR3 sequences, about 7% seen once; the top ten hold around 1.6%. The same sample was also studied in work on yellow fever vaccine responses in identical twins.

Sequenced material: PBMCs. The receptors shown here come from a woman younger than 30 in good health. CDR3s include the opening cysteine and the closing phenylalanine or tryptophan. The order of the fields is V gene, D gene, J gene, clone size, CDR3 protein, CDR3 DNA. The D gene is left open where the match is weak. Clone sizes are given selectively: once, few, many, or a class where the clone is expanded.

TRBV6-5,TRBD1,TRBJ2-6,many,CASSYQGQGAGANVLTF,TGTGCCAGCAGTTACCAAGGACAGGGTGCTGGGGCCAACGTCCTGACTTTC
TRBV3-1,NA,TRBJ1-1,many,CASSQDNRYTEAFF,TGTGCCAGCAGCCAAGACAACAGGTACACTGAAGCTTTCTTT
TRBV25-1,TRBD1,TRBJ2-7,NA,CASSVRTGSSYEQYF,TGTGCCAGCAGTGTTCGGACAGGGAGCTCCTACGAGCAGTACTTC
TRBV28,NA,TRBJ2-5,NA,CASSDSTETQYF,TGTGCCAGCAGTGACAGTACCGAGACCCAGTACTTC
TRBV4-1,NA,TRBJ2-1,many,CASRGVREAYNEQFF,TGCGCCAGCCGTGGGGTAAGGGAGGCCTACAATGAGCAGTTCTTC
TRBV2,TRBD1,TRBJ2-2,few,CASSIGTGRTGELFF,TGTGCCAGCTCAATAGGGACAGGGAGGACCGGGGAGCTGTTTTTT
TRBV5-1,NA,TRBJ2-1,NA,CASSWNIAKSSYNEQFF,TGCGCCAGCAGCTGGAACATAGCCAAAAGCTCCTACAATGAGCAGTTCTTC
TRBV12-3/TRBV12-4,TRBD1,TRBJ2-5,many,CASSRQGGETQYF,TGTGCCAGCAGTCGACAGGGTGGAGAGACCCAGTACTTC
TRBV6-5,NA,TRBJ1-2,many,CASSYSSNYGYTF,TGTGCCAGCAGTTACTCATCTAACTATGGCTACACCTTC
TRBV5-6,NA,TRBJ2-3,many,CASSRRVLSTDTQYF,TGTGCCAGCAGTCGTCGGGTCCTAAGCACAGATACGCAGTATTTT
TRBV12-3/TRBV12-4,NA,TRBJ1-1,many,CASTYGGGGVAEAFF,TGTGCCAGCACCTATGGGGGAGGGGGGGTCGCTGAAGCTTTCTTT
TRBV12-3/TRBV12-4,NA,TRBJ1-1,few,CASSVRGANTEAFF,TGTGCCAGCAGCGTTAGGGGGGCTAACACTGAAGCTTTCTTT
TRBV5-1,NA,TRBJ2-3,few,CASSPDRGAGGRFPAADTQYF,TGCGCCAGCAGCCCCGACAGGGGAGCGGGAGGCCGCTTCCCTGCGGCAGATACGCAGTATTTT
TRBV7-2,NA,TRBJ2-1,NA,CASSLVGTDSYNEQFF,TGTGCCAGCAGCCTCGTGGGGACTGACTCCTACAATGAGCAGTTCTTC
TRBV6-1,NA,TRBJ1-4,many,CASSEHGATNEKLFF,TGTGCCAGCAGTGAACACGGTGCAACTAATGAAAAACTGTTTTTT
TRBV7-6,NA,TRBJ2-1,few,CASSLALTSWNEQFF,TGTGCCAGCAGCTTAGCTCTTACCAGTTGGAATGAGCAGTTCTTC
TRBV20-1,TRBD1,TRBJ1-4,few,CSAKLPGGANEKLFF,TGCAGTGCCAAGCTTCCAGGGGGCGCGAATGAAAAACTGTTTTTT
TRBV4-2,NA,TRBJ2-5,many,CASSQERARQETQYF,TGTGCCAGCAGCCAAGAACGGGCCAGGCAGGAGACCCAGTACTTC
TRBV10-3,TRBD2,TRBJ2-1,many,CAISDPPTRLAGVSNEQFF,TGTGCCATCAGTGATCCCCCTACCCGACTAGCGGGAGTATCTAATGAGCAGTTCTTC
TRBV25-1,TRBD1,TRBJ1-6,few,CASSETGAGDSPLHF,TGTGCCAGCAGTGAAACAGGGGCAGGGGATTCACCCCTCCACTTT
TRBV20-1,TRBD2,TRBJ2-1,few,CSARATGGSYNEQFF,TGCAGTGCTAGAGCAACGGGAGGTTCCTACAATGAGCAGTTCTTC
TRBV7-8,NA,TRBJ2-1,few,CASSLGAPGGEQFF,TGTGCCAGCAGCTTGGGGGCCCCGGGTGGTGAGCAGTTCTTC
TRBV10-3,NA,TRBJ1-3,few,CAVEHRDGNTIYF,TGTGCCGTTGAACACAGGGATGGAAACACCATATATTTT
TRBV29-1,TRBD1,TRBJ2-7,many,CSVTNRDRGAEQYF,TGCAGCGTTACTAACCGGGACAGGGGAGCTGAGCAGTACTTC